This T cell receptor beta chain was profiled in a study of T cell clonality in common variable immunodeficiency. In this sample, this clone turned up many times. As yet, its antigen is unknown. Sequencing ends 3 residues short of the CDR3 end; the germline J gene provides the rest. The same CDR3 can be traced to other DNA sequences in this sample. Sequencing was performed with immunoSEQ multiplex PCR; in TCRdb, only in-frame clones are kept and a portion is missing. The sample shows about 74,000 clones, none of them appearing just once. Germline CDR1 is DFQATT and CDR2 is SNEGSKA (reference sequence). V gave up 2 bases and J gave up 4 bases; unmatched junction bases: 2. The CDR3 loop spans 13 amino acids. Whole-study findings and limits: Links between repertoire features and CVID complications were heterogeneity-limited. Compared with healthy controls, CVID subjects showed increased TCRbeta clonality, mostly in about a third.

The TCR comes from a person aged 18 to 75 in good health. The V and J genes are TRBV20-1 and TRBJ2-7; 10 bases align to TRBD2. Material for sequencing was peripheral blood mononuclear cells. This CDR3 is CSARLAGVYEQYF. Incomplete CDR3 DNA: TGCAGTGCTAGACTAGCGGGAGTGTACGAG.